Shown below are 2 T cell receptor beta chains from a single sample sequenced in a study of T cell repertoires in cytomegalovirus infection. TCRdb processed the reads anew with MiXCR; each CDR3 protein has one entry. The sample yields about 460,000 distinct CDR3 sequences, 11% seen once. Material: PBMCs. The origin of the receptors is a human donor in good health (CMV status not recorded). Some clones in this sample may be carry-over from other donors' samples.

J is TRBJ2-2 and V is TRBV19; 7 nucleotides agree with TRBD2. Germline CDR1 reads LNHDA; CDR2 reads SQIVND (reference sequence). Losses at the gene ends were 10 bases for V and 4 bases for J; bases not matched to a gene: 15. There are 16 residues in the CDR3. The CDR3 DNA reads TGTGCCACTAAGGAAGGGCGGGAGTATTCCACCGGGGAGCTGTTTTTT. It translates to CATKEGREYSTGELFF.

The chain carries TRBV3-1 and TRBJ2-7; D is ambiguous. CDR1 LGHDT and CDR2 YNNKEL come from the germline V gene (reference sequence). The V and J ends lost 7 bases and 6 bases respectively, with 10 bases between them. The CDR3 runs to 11 residues. The CDR3 sequence: CASKGPVEQYF. CDR3 in DNA: TGTGCCAGCAAAGGCCCCGTCGAGCAGTACTTC.